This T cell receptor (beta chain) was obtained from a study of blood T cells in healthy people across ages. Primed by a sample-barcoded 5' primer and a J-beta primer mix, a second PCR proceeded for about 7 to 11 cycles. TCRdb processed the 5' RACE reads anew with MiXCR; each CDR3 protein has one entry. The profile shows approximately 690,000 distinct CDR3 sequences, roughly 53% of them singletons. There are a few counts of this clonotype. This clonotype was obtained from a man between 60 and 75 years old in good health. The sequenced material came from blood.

The CDR3 coding sequence is TGCAGCGTTGAAACTCGACAGGGGGCCTCCTATGGCTACACCTTC. It specifies CSVETRQGASYGYTF. The chain joins TRBV29-1 to TRBJ1-2; 10 nucleotides line up with TRBD1. This CDR3 is 15 amino acids long. The germline CDR1 and CDR2 sequences are SQVTM and ANQGSEA. V was pared by 2 bases and J by 4 bases, with 7 bases of the junction left unmatched.